This entry features one TCR beta chain sequence. What it binds is not known. The data originate from a study of cytomegalovirus exposure and HLA in healthy donors. Study conclusions and caveats: In a later analysis, first-cohort TCR clusters were found to tend to co-occur in the approximately 120 validation repertoires. The CMV antigen specificity of three CMV-associated chains was confirmed through in vitro analysis. Cytomegalovirus association was assigned to some 160 TCR beta chains.

The assay was immunoSEQ multiplex PCR, and TCRdb's table has in-frame clones only and misses some. The table records 100,000 to 150,000 clones, about nine tenths of them present only once. CDR3 size: 15 residues. Trimming shortened V by 1 base and J by 4 bases, and 14 bases separated the two germline ends. Germline CDR1 reads SSHAT; CDR2 reads FNYEAQ (reference sequence). Separate from the roughly 710-subject first cohort, the approximately 120-subject validation cohort was the one that the donors belonged to. The rearrangement joins TRBV7-7 to TRBJ2-7; possibly TRBD1 for D (7 bases). The sequence was obtained from a young man in good health and CMV-seronegative. The specimen was PBMCs. The CDR3 DNA sequence: TGTGCCAGCAGCTTAGGACTAGGGACAGCTTACGAGCAGTACTTC. This sequence encodes CASSLGLGTAYEQYF.